This TCR beta chain stems from a study of CD8 T cells in Susac syndrome. General study findings and limits: A relatively small number of individuals underwent TCR sequencing and HLA analysis.

In germline, CDR1 is DFQATT, CDR2 SNEGSKA (reference sequence). Trimming took 5 bases from V and 3 from J, leaving 11 bases between them. CDR3 length: 12 residues. Reverse transcription of 0.5 to 1 ug RNA was carried out with random hexamers. TCR beta CDR3 was amplified by immunoSEQ multiplex PCR. This amplification extended across 54 Vbeta and 13 Jbeta segments. TCRdb re-derived calls from the immunoSEQ multiplex PCR reads in MiXCR, one entry per CDR3 protein. The sample carries approximately 180,000 distinct CDR3 sequences, approximately 96% recorded once. On this clonotype: Its antigen is unknown.

The chain has TRBV20-1 and TRBJ2-7; maybe TRBD1 (6 bases). The sequence derives from a human donor with multiple sclerosis. Sequences were obtained from CD4+ T cells from PBMCs. This chain's CDR3 is CSASGHSYEQYF. The DNA of the CDR3 is TGCAGTGCTTCGGGACACAGCTACGAGCAGTACTTC.